This TCR beta chain was sequenced for a study of cytomegalovirus exposure and HLA in healthy donors. Study-wide findings and caveats: An analysis done earlier found most TCR beta V segments productive about 90% or about 30% of the time.

The CDR3 extends over 16 amino acids. The V and J ends lost 5 bases and 4 bases, in that order; junction bases with no gene match: 12. The germline gives CDR1 SGHTA, CDR2 FQGTGA. To note about this clone: Its antigen is as yet unknown.

The PCR used 60 Vbeta and 13 Jbeta primers. Assay: immunoSEQ multiplex PCR; the TCRdb copy retains only in-frame clones and omits some. The repertoire holds under 150,000 clones, with 70% to 80% as singletons. The chain combines TRBV7-3 with TRBJ1-2, with 8 bases that match TRBD1. Sequenced: PBMCs. The clonotype was recovered from a man aged 50-60 years in good health and CMV-seronegative. The CDR3 here is CASSPSPGQALYGYTF. CDR3 in DNA: TGTGCCAGCAGCCCCTCCCCGGGACAGGCGCTCTATGGCTACACCTTC.